This TCR beta chain derives from a study of blood T cells in healthy people across ages. From germline, CDR1 is SGHRS and CDR2 YFSETQ. With 0 bases removed from V and 2 bases from J, the gap between germline ends came to 13 bases. The CDR3 covers 16 residues. In its sample, this clonotype was seen many times. A sample-barcoded 5' primer and a J-beta primer mix were used in a second PCR of about 7 to 11 cycles. Each cDNA molecule carried a tag from a template-switch adaptor that contained 12 random nucleotides. Sequencing recovered at least 3 million CDR3-containing paired-end reads from each sample. TCRdb used MiXCR to reprocess the 5' RACE reads, holding one entry per CDR3 protein. The sample lists hundreds of thousands of distinct CDR3 sequences; 32% were seen once. Every donor provided around 10 milliliters of peripheral blood. With each sample, at least 5 micrograms of total RNA were extracted.

This sequence originates from a woman aged 80 or older in good health. Sequencing was performed on blood. V usage is TRBV5-1 and J usage is TRBJ2-3, with a weak D call TRBD2 (6 bases). CDR3 region: CASSLEGSGSTDTQYF. CDR3 DNA sequence: TGCGCCAGCAGCTTGGAGGGTAGCGGTTCCACAGATACGCAGTATTTT.